The TCR beta chain described here comes from a study of a mutant IDH1 vaccine in newly diagnosed glioma (dated by TCRdb to 2020 to 2023). Turning to the overall study: Patients were given eight vaccinations, in weeks 1, 3, 5, 7, 11, 15, 19 and 23, which matched visits V03 through V10. Vaccination began 4-6 weeks after radiotherapy alone, or alongside temozolomide cycles in the chemotherapy-containing groups. Peripheral blood was collected at six visits: V03 (baseline), V05, V07, V10, V12 and V13. Of the 25 to 40 treated patients, approximately 62% were male and approximately 40% were female, and the mean age was around 40 years. Before enrollment, patients had received standard therapy of radiotherapy alone, temozolomide alone, or radiochemotherapy with temozolomide; most received the combination. Longitudinal TCRB deep sequencing was done for 25 to 30 treated patients, wherever samples were available for exploratory analyses. Study-wide conclusions, independent of this receptor: PBMC samples for TCRB deep sequencing were selected based on availability. Pseudoprogression seemed to be unrelated to changes in the top peripheral T cell clonotypes found by TCRB sequencing. Vaccine-induced immune responses across multiple MHC alleles were detected in approximately 93% of patients. The authors stated that sample limitations prevented analyses of patient blood samples from being reproduced.

The meaning of the sample's time point label: week 11, during vaccination. Each vaccine dose was 300 ug of a 20-mer mutant IDH1 peptide in Montanide, given subcutaneously with topical imiquimod. All donors had newly diagnosed IDH1-mutant astrocytomas of WHO grade 3 or 4 that showed loss of nuclear ATRX. The samples were drawn from NOA16, a multicentre, single-arm, open-label phase I trial in Germany that tested a mutant IDH1 peptide vaccine in humans for the first time. Genomic DNA for TCRB sequencing was extracted from EDTA blood using the DNeasy Blood and Tissue Kit. The CDR3 runs 15 residues from the cysteine to the phenylalanine. Just CDR3 DNA is preserved here, 45 bases in frame from base 1. CDR1 SGHRS and CDR2 YFSETQ were looked up in the germline V gene. After removal of 2 bases from V and 9 bases from J, the junction retains 8 bases not matched to a gene. As concerns this clone: The specificity of this receptor is unknown. Base qualities are not provided; no much larger clone lies one nucleotide away.

The method was the immunoSEQ multiplex PCR assay. The hsTCRB Kit was used according to the manufacturer's protocol to amplify rearranged TCR beta chain sequences. An Illumina MiSeq was used to sequence the TCRB libraries. On the study's bioinformatics: The kit vendor's proprietary platform handled demultiplexing, trimming and gene mapping. TCRdb re-hosts the immuneACCESS table, in-frame sequences only. Its copies lack some clones; in the studies checked, an unresolved V gene accounts for under half of them, and the cause for the rest is not known. V, J and clone size are taken as reported in that table, and D and trimming were inferred from the DNA itself. The sample data list about 64,000 clones, and less than 85% of these were observed just once. The ten largest account for approximately 8.3% of the sample.

This receptor was obtained from a woman aged 50 to 60 with glioma. Here the sequenced sample was PBMCs, taken from a glioma patient whose treatment included an IDH1 peptide vaccine. The chain employs TRBV5-1 and TRBJ1-6, with TRBD1 matching 7 junction bases. The bases read TGCGCCAGCAGCTTAAACAGGGGATTGGCTTCACCCCTCCACTTT. This gives the protein CASSLNRGLASPLHF.